A selection of T cell receptor beta chains follows, all from one sample in a study of shared T cell receptors in the human thymus. Clones were read by immunoSEQ multiplex PCR, and TCRdb kept only the in-frame ones, dropping some. The repertoire consists of 550,000 to 800,000 clones, with 70% to 90% occurring once and the leading ten covering over 0.008%. These data also featured in a second study, about human thymus T cells.

The sample consisted of thymocytes. All receptors derive from a girl under three years old with a congenital heart defect. Each CDR3 is given without its conserved first and last residue. The D gene is left open where the match is weak. A clone size is listed for some rows: how often the clone was seen (once, few, many), or a class if it is expanded.

abundance: .
d_gene: .
j_gene: TRBJ2-7
v_gene: TRBV6-1
CDR3aa: ARDRTPTSSYEQY

abundance: .
d_gene: .
j_gene: TRBJ1-1
v_gene: TRBV11-2
CDR3aa: ASSLEGGATEAF

abundance: once
d_gene: .
j_gene: TRBJ1-2
v_gene: TRBV5-1
CDR3aa: ASSLATRLYGYT

abundance: once
d_gene: .
j_gene: TRBJ2-7
v_gene: TRBV11-2
CDR3aa: ASSFPGSTYEQY

abundance: .
d_gene: .
j_gene: TRBJ2-7
v_gene: TRBV6-1
CDR3aa: ASSGLSQGGCYEQY

abundance: few
d_gene: TRBD1
j_gene: TRBJ1-6
v_gene: TRBV14
CDR3aa: ASSQDATLQTGGDNSPLH

abundance: .
d_gene: .
j_gene: TRBJ1-1
v_gene: TRBV5-1
CDR3aa: ASSFKGVSTEAF

abundance: .
d_gene: TRBD2
j_gene: TRBJ2-3
v_gene: TRBV27
CDR3aa: ASSLSVVAGGPDTQY

abundance: .
d_gene: TRBD2
j_gene: TRBJ2-3
v_gene: TRBV9
CDR3aa: ASSVSSGGAHSTDTQY

abundance: .
d_gene: .
j_gene: TRBJ2-3
v_gene: TRBV19
CDR3aa: ASRHTNPTDTQY

abundance: .
d_gene: TRBD1
j_gene: TRBJ1-5
v_gene: TRBV6-1
CDR3aa: ASSPDRAEPQH

abundance: .
d_gene: .
j_gene: TRBJ1-1
v_gene: TRBV4-1
CDR3aa: ASSQATTGGQNTEAF

abundance: .
d_gene: TRBD1
j_gene: TRBJ1-2
v_gene: TRBV2
CDR3aa: ASMRDRERYYGYT

abundance: .
d_gene: .
j_gene: TRBJ2-5
v_gene: TRBV27
CDR3aa: ASSSTDSQGTQY

abundance: .
d_gene: .
j_gene: TRBJ1-2
v_gene: TRBV4-1
CDR3aa: ASSPPTGFNYGYT

abundance: few
d_gene: .
j_gene: TRBJ2-1
v_gene: TRBV5-5
CDR3aa: ASRPELQADNEQF

abundance: .
d_gene: TRBD2
j_gene: TRBJ2-5
v_gene: TRBV7-2
CDR3aa: ASSLVERGAPPQETQY

abundance: .
d_gene: TRBD2
j_gene: TRBJ2-7
v_gene: TRBV6-1
CDR3aa: ASLAGPRPSYEQY

abundance: once
d_gene: .
j_gene: TRBJ2-5
v_gene: TRBV7-6
CDR3aa: ASSSPYQETQY

abundance: .
d_gene: TRBD1
j_gene: TRBJ2-7
v_gene: TRBV2
CDR3aa: ASRRGQGPYEQY

abundance: .
d_gene: .
j_gene: TRBJ1-4
v_gene: TRBV7-8
CDR3aa: ASSLAGYNEKLF

abundance: .
d_gene: .
j_gene: TRBJ2-1
v_gene: TRBV5-1
CDR3aa: ASSLPDSLEAF

abundance: .
d_gene: .
j_gene: TRBJ1-1
v_gene: TRBV7-9
CDR3aa: ASSQPHSGNTEAF

abundance: .
d_gene: TRBD2
j_gene: TRBJ2-1
v_gene: TRBV9
CDR3aa: ASSPERQRGINNEQF

abundance: .
d_gene: TRBD1
j_gene: TRBJ1-1
v_gene: TRBV28
CDR3aa: ASSSDKLTGDRDTEAF

abundance: few
d_gene: TRBD2
j_gene: TRBJ2-7
v_gene: TRBV5-1
CDR3aa: ASSPAGGKVTYEQY

abundance: .
d_gene: TRBD1
j_gene: TRBJ2-3
v_gene: TRBV5-1
CDR3aa: ASSFLTGGLEDTQY

abundance: few
d_gene: .
j_gene: TRBJ1-2
v_gene: TRBV9
CDR3aa: ASSVQGSGYGYT

abundance: .
d_gene: TRBD1
j_gene: TRBJ1-1
v_gene: TRBV4-1
CDR3aa: ASSPSQGPARGAF

abundance: .
d_gene: TRBD1
j_gene: TRBJ2-7
v_gene: TRBV7-9
CDR3aa: ASSSRQGDQY

abundance: .
d_gene: .
j_gene: TRBJ2-3
v_gene: TRBV27
CDR3aa: ASSLGGPDTQY

abundance: .
d_gene: .
j_gene: TRBJ2-7
v_gene: TRBV5-1
CDR3aa: ASSPVSYRAEQY

abundance: .
d_gene: TRBD1
j_gene: TRBJ1-2
v_gene: TRBV2
CDR3aa: ARGQGIYGYT

abundance: .
d_gene: TRBD1
j_gene: TRBJ1-3
v_gene: TRBV4-1
CDR3aa: ASSQTGSPGNTIY

abundance: .
d_gene: TRBD2
j_gene: TRBJ2-1
v_gene: TRBV9
CDR3aa: ASSPRTSGTNEQF

abundance: .
d_gene: TRBD1
j_gene: TRBJ1-2
v_gene: TRBV7-8
CDR3aa: ASSLRSWDRENYGYT

abundance: .
d_gene: .
j_gene: TRBJ2-3
v_gene: TRBV25-1
CDR3aa: ASSEFSGDKPSTDTQY

abundance: .
d_gene: TRBD1
j_gene: TRBJ1-2
v_gene: TRBV18
CDR3aa: ASSPPAVHRGRWGPLGYT

abundance: .
d_gene: TRBD1
j_gene: TRBJ2-7
v_gene: TRBV7-2
CDR3aa: ASSWGQIPTYEQY

abundance: .
d_gene: TRBD1
j_gene: TRBJ1-3
v_gene: TRBV5-5
CDR3aa: ASSPEDRGKVRTSGNTIY

abundance: .
d_gene: TRBD1
j_gene: TRBJ1-1
v_gene: TRBV25-1
CDR3aa: ASSPRQGIYTEAF

abundance: .
d_gene: .
j_gene: TRBJ1-5
v_gene: TRBV12-5
CDR3aa: ASGGGRYPHRGNQPQH